This T cell receptor (beta chain) was obtained from a study of beta chain features in type 1 diabetes. Sequenced material consisted of expressed TCRB transcripts (all of the isolated RNA was reverse transcribed). Using immunoSEQ multiplex PCR, the repertoire was profiled, and TCRdb retains in-frame clones only, with some absent. The table has roughly 240,000 clones, over 65% seen once. CD4+ cells of the naive, central memory, regulatory and stem cell-like memory types were sorted via CD45RO/CCR7/CD25/CD127/CD95/CD27. Only a few counts were recorded for this clone. Trimming removed 6 bases at V and 0 bases at J, with 9 bases between. CDR1 and CDR2 from the germline V gene are MRHNA and SNTAGT. The CDR3 covers 14 residues.

This clonotype originated in a man aged 30-40 years in good health. Specimen: naive CD4+ T cells from blood. V gene TRBV6-4 combines with J gene TRBJ2-1; no clear D. CDR3 sequence (DNA): TGTGCCAGCAGCAAGACTGACTCCTACAATGAGCAGTTCTTC. It is translated as CASSKTDSYNEQFF.